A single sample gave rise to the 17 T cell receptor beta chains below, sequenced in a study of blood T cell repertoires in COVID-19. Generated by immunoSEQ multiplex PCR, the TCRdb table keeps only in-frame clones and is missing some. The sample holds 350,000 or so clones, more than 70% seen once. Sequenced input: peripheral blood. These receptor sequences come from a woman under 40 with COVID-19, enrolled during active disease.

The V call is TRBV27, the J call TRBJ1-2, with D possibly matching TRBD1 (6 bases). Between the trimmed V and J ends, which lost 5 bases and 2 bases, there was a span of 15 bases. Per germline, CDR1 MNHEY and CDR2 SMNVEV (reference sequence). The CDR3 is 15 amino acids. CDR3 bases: TGTGCCAGCAGTAACAACAGGGAGGGGAACTATGGCTACACCTTC. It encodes CASSNNREGNYGYTF.

CDR3 protein: CASSPQGPAEAFF. The CDR3 region has the DNA TGTGCCAGCAGTCCACAGGGGCCGGCTGAAGCTTTCTTT. The chain recombines TRBV12-3 or TRBV12-4 with TRBJ1-1, with 7 bases aligning to TRBD1. J was trimmed by 6 bases and V by 5 bases; bases with no gene match: 6. The CDR3 totals 13 residues.

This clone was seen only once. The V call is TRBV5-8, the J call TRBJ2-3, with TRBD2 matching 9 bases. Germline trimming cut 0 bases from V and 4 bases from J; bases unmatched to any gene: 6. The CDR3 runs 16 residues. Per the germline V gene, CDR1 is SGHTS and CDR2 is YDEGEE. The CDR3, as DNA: TGTGCCAGCAGCTTGGGGTCGGCGGGGGGGTCAGATACGCAGTATTTT. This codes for CASSLGSAGGSDTQYF.

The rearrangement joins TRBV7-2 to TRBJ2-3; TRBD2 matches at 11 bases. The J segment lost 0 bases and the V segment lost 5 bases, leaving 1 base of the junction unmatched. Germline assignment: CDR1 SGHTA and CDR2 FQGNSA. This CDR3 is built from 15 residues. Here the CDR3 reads CASSRTSGSTDTQYF. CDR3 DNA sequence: TGTGCCAGCAGCCGGACTAGCGGGAGCACAGATACGCAGTATTTT.

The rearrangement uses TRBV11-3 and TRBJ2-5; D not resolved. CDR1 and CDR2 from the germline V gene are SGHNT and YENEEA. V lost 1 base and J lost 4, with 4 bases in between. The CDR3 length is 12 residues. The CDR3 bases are TGTGCCAGCAGCTTAGCGGGAGAGACCCAGTACTTC. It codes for CASSLAGETQYF.

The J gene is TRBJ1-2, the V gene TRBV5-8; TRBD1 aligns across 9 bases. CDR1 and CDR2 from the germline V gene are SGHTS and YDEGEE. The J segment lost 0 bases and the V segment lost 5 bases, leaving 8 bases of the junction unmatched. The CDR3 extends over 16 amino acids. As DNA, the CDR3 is TGTGCCAGCAGGAGGACCGGGACAGGGCCTAACTATGGCTACACCTTC. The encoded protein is CASRRTGTGPNYGYTF.

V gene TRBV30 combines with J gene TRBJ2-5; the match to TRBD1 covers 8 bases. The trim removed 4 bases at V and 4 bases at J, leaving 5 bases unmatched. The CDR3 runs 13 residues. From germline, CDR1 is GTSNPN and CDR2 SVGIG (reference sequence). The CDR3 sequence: CAWNRGDRETQYF. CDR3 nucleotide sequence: TGTGCCTGGAACAGGGGGGACAGAGAGACCCAGTACTTC.

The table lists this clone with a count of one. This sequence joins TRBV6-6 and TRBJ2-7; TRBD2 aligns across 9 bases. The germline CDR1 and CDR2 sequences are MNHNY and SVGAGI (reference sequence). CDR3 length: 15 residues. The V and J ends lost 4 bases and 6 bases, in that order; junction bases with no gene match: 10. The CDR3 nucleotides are TGTGCCAGCAGTTCCGTATCACTAGCGGGCTTCGAGCAGTACGTC. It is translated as CASSSVSLAGFEQYV.

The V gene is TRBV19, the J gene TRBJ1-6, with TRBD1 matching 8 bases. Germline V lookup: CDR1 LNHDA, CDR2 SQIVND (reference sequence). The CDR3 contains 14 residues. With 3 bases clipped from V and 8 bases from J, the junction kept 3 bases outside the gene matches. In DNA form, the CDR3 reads TGTGCCAGTAGTATGACAGGGGCCTATTCACCCCTCCACTTT. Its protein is CASSMTGAYSPLHF.

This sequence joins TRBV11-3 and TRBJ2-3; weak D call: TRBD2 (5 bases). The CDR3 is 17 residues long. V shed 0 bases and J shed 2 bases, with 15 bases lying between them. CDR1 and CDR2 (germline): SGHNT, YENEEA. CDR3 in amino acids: CASSLDWRRASTDTQYF. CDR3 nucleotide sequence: TGTGCCAGCAGCTTAGATTGGAGGCGGGCGTCCACAGATACGCAGTATTTT.

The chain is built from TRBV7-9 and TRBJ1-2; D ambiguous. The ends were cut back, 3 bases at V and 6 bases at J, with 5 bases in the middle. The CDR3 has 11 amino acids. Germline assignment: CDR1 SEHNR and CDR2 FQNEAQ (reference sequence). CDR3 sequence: CASSFQDGYTF. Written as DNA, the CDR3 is TGTGCCAGCAGCTTCCAGGATGGCTACACCTTC.

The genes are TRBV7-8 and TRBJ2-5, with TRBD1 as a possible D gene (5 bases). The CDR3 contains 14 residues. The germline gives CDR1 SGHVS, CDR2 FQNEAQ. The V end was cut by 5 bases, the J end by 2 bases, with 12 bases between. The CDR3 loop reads CASSPLGRQETQYF. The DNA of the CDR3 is TGTGCCAGCAGCCCCCTGGGGCGGCAAGAGACCCAGTACTTC.

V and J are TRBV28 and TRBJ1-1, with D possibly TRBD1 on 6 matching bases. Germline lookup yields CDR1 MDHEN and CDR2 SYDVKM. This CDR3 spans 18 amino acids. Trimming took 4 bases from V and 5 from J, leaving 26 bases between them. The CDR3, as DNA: TGTGCCAGCAGTTCCCCTTACCGGGACAATTTATCTCGGACTGAAGCTTTCTTT. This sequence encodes CASSSPYRDNLSRTEAFF.

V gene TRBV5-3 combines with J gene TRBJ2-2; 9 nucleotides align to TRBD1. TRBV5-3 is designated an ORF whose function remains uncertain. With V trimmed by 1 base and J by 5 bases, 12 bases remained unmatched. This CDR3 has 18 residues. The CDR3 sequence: CARSLYTPRDRGTGELFF. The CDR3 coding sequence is TGTGCCAGAAGCTTGTATACCCCCCGAGACAGGGGGACCGGGGAGCTGTTTTTT.

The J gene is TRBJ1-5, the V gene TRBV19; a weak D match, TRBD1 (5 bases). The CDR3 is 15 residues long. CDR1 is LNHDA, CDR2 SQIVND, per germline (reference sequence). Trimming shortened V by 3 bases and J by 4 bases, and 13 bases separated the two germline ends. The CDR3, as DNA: TGTGCCAGTAGTATTAAAGGGGCGGGGAATCAGCCCCAGCATTTT. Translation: CASSIKGAGNQPQHF. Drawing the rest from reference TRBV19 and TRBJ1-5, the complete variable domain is DGGITQSPKYLFRKEGQNVTLSCEQNLNHDAMYWYRQDPGQGLRLIYYSQIVNDFQKGDIAEGYSVSREKKESFPLTVTSAQKNPTAFYLCASSIKGAGNQPQHFGDGTRLSIL.

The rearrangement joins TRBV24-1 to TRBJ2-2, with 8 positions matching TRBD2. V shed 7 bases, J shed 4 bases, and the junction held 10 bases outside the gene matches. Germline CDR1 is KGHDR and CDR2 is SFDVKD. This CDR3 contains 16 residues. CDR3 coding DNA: TGTGCCACCAGCGCGCGGGAGGTGCTGCGCACCGGGGAGCTGTTTTTT. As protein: CATSAREVLRTGELFF.

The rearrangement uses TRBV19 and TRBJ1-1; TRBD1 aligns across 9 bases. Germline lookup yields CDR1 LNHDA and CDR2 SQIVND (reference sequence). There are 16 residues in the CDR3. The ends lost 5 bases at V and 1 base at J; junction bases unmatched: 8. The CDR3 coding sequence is TGTGCCAGTAGTTCTTCCGGGACAGGGCAGAACACTGAAGCTTTCTTT. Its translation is CASSSSGTGQNTEAFF.